The 18 T cell receptor beta chains below were found in one sample sequenced in a study of T cell responses to AZD1222 COVID-19 vaccine. The repertoire was sequenced with immunoSEQ multiplex PCR; TCRdb's copy has only in-frame clones and lacks some. The sample holds fewer than 150,000 clones, just over 85% seen once. This specimen consisted of peripheral blood, obtained on day 0 of AZD1222 vaccination. Every receptor here comes from an adult in good health.

The gene calls are TRBV19 and TRBJ1-1, with D uncertain. V lost 5 bases and J 0 bases, leaving 13 bases between the germline ends. Germline values: CDR1 LNHDA, CDR2 SQIVND (reference sequence). The CDR3 runs 15 residues. This CDR3 reads CASSPRGGMNTEAFF. Written as DNA, the CDR3 is TGTGCCAGTAGTCCCCGGGGAGGGATGAACACTGAAGCTTTCTTT.

CDR3 protein: CASTKRTGGNEKLFF. The CDR3 DNA sequence: TGTGCCAGCACGAAACGGACAGGGGGGAATGAAAAACTGTTTTTT. The chain joins TRBV2 to TRBJ1-4; 10 bases align to TRBD1. CDR1 SNHLY and CDR2 FYNNEI come from the germline V gene. This CDR3 has 15 amino acids. V gave up 7 bases and J gave up 5 bases; unmatched junction bases: 7.

V is TRBV28 and J is TRBJ2-2, with a weak D call TRBD1 (6 bases). The V gene's germline CDR1 is MDHEN and CDR2 SYDVKM. The CDR3 totals 16 residues. The V gene lost 8 bases and the J gene lost 3 bases, with 19 bases spanning the gap. The CDR3 region is CASVSRGLSYTGELFF. CDR3 DNA: TGTGCCAGCGTTTCTAGGGGGTTGTCATACACCGGGGAGCTGTTTTTT. The complete variable domain, with remaining parts taken from reference TRBV28 and TRBJ2-2, reads DVKVTQSSRYLVKRTGEKVFLECVQDMDHENMFWYRQDPGLGLRLIYFSYDVKMKEKGDIPEGYSVSREKKERFSLILESASTNQTSMYLCASVSRGLSYTGELFFGEGSRLTVL.

The rearrangement links TRBV28 to TRBJ1-1; 9 nucleotides line up with TRBD1. Germline assignment: CDR1 MDHEN and CDR2 SYDVKM. This CDR3 contains 15 residues. With 5 bases clipped from V and 5 bases from J, the junction kept 9 bases outside the gene matches. CDR3 coding DNA: TGTGCCAGCAGTCGACCGGACAGGGGACGGACTGAAGCTTTCTTT. It encodes CASSRPDRGRTEAFF. The full variable domain, its missing parts supplied by reference TRBV28 and TRBJ1-1, is DVKVTQSSRYLVKRTGEKVFLECVQDMDHENMFWYRQDPGLGLRLIYFSYDVKMKEKGDIPEGYSVSREKKERFSLILESASTNQTSMYLCASSRPDRGRTEAFFGQGTRLTVV.

In this sample, this clone turned up once. The chain uses TRBV25-1 and TRBJ2-7; the D is unclear. Per germline, CDR1 MGHDK and CDR2 SYGVNS. The CDR3 spans 14 residues. V was trimmed by 3 bases and J by 3 bases, leaving 12 bases between them. CDR3 coding DNA: TGTGCCAGCAGTGATCACCTGGGTATCTACGAGCAGTACTTC. The encoded protein is CASSDHLGIYEQYF.

This clone appeared a single time. The chain is built from TRBV25-1 and TRBJ1-5, with D hard to call. Germline CDR1 is MGHDK and CDR2 is SYGVNS. The CDR3 has 15 residues. Deletions cut 6 bases from V and 4 bases from J, with 16 bases between. The chain's CDR3 is CASSPRTDGNQPQHF. The CDR3 DNA sequence: TGTGCCAGCAGCCCCCGGACCGACGGTAATCAGCCCCAGCATTTT. Complete variable domain (other parts from reference TRBV25-1 and TRBJ1-5): EADIYQTPRYLVIGTGKKITLECSQTMGHDKMYWYQQDPGMELHLIHYSYGVNSTEKGDLSSESTVSRIRTEHFPLTLESARPSHTSQYLCASSPRTDGNQPQHFGDGTRLSIL.

The rearrangement joins TRBV3-1 (or the pseudogene TRBV3-2) to TRBJ2-2, with TRBD2 as a possible D gene (5 bases). Germline V gene lookup returns CDR1 LGHDT and CDR2 YNNKEL (reference sequence). There are 17 residues in the CDR3. The ends were cut back, 0 bases at V and 3 bases at J, with 14 bases in the middle. The CDR3 nucleotides read TGTGCCAGCAGCCAAGATCTGCGTCTAGCCTACACCGGGGAGCTGTTTTTT. This sequence encodes CASSQDLRLAYTGELFF.

The chain employs TRBV19 and TRBJ2-3; no reliable D call. Trimming removed 6 bases at V and 6 bases at J, with 13 bases between. Germline CDR1 reads LNHDA; CDR2 reads SQIVND (reference sequence). The CDR3 sequence is 13 residues long. CDR3 DNA sequence: TGTGCCAGTAGAAAGGGTGGCGCGGATACGCAGTATTTT. It translates to CASRKGGADTQYF.

The chain combines TRBV19 with TRBJ2-7, with D unresolved. CDR3 length: 13 residues. CDR1 is LNHDA and CDR2 is SQIVND in the germline V gene (reference sequence). The V gene lost 5 bases and the J gene lost 2 bases, with 10 bases spanning the gap. CDR3 sequence reads: CASSLTVTYEQYF. CDR3 nucleotides: TGTGCCAGTAGTTTGACGGTTACCTACGAGCAGTACTTC.

V usage is TRBV11-2 and J usage is TRBJ2-2; D is perhaps TRBD2 (6 bases). In germline, CDR1 is SGHAT, CDR2 FQNNGV. V was pared by 1 base and J by 7 bases, with 10 bases between. The CDR3 is made up of 14 amino acids. CDR3 protein: CASSLVAGSGELFF. The CDR3 DNA reads as TGTGCCAGCAGCTTAGTTGCGGGGAGCGGGGAGCTGTTTTTT.

This clone was observed a single time. The chain's CDR3 is CASSLDGTAGRAEAFF. The DNA of the CDR3 is TGTGCCAGCAGCTTAGATGGGACAGCGGGGCGGGCTGAAGCTTTCTTT. This chain connects TRBV11-2 to TRBJ1-1, with 7 bases matching TRBD1. Germline V gene sequence: CDR1 SGHAT, CDR2 FQNNGV. The CDR3 covers 16 residues. V shed 0 bases and J 6 bases; nucleotides not matched to a gene: 10.

This chain joins TRBV7-9 and TRBJ2-6; the D is unclear. CDR1 is SEHNR, CDR2 FQNEAQ, per germline (reference sequence). The CDR3 runs to 13 residues. V was cut by 10 bases and J by 0 bases, with 7 bases left in between. Written as DNA, the CDR3 is TGTGCCAAAGGAGCCTCTGGGGCCAACGTCCTGACTTTC. This gives the protein CAKGASGANVLTF.

The genes are TRBV3-1 (or the pseudogene TRBV3-2) and TRBJ1-1; D is perhaps TRBD1 (6 bases). The CDR3 contains 15 residues. The V end lost 1 base, the J end lost 6 bases, and 15 bases lay between the germline ends. Germline V CDR1 and CDR2: LGHDT, YNNKEL (reference sequence). CDR3 sequence (DNA): TGTGCCAGCAGCCAAGTGGCGGGGGCCGGTTCTGAAGCTTTCTTT. This encodes CASSQVAGAGSEAFF.

The chain has TRBV7-2 and TRBJ2-5; the D is unclear. Trimming removed 5 bases at V and 5 bases at J, with 18 bases between. The CDR3 runs 15 residues. Germline V gene lookup returns CDR1 SGHTA and CDR2 FQGNSA. This chain's CDR3 is CASSKGPGGRETQYF. The CDR3 nucleotides are TGTGCCAGCAGCAAAGGGCCCGGCGGTCGTGAGACCCAGTACTTC.

CDR3 sequence reads: CSAGSETQYF. In DNA form, the CDR3 reads TGCAGTGCTGGATCAGAGACCCAGTACTTC. The V and J genes are TRBV20-1 and TRBJ2-5; D is uncertain. Germline V lookup: CDR1 DFQATT, CDR2 SNEGSKA (reference sequence). CDR3 length equals 10 residues. Trimming shortened V by 5 bases and J by 4 bases, and 5 bases separated the two germline ends.

J is TRBJ1-2 and V is TRBV30, with 8 bases aligning to TRBD1. This CDR3 has 14 residues. With 7 bases clipped from V and 0 bases from J, the junction kept 7 bases outside the gene matches. CDR1 is GTSNPN and CDR2 is SVGIG in the germline V gene (reference sequence). CDR3 residues: CASGQGWANYGYTF. Written as DNA, the CDR3 is TGTGCCTCAGGACAGGGATGGGCTAACTATGGCTACACCTTC.

The rearrangement links TRBV7-9 to TRBJ2-7; either TRBD1 or TRBD2 may fit D (5 bases each). The CDR3 runs 13 residues. V dropped 2 bases and J dropped 5 bases, with 10 bases sitting between them. Germline V gene data show CDR1 as SEHNR and CDR2 as FQNEAQ (reference sequence). The CDR3 here is CASSLTLGDEQYF. CDR3 in DNA: TGTGCCAGCAGCTTAACACTGGGGGACGAGCAGTACTTC.

The gene calls are TRBV2 and TRBJ1-2; D remains ambiguous. The CDR3 runs to 11 residues. The V gene's germline CDR1 is SNHLY and CDR2 FYNNEI. Between the trimmed V and J ends, which lost 4 bases and 8 bases, there was a span of 8 bases. The CDR3 reads CASSGGGGYTF. CDR3 DNA: TGTGCCAGCAGTGGAGGAGGAGGCTACACCTTC.